The T cell receptor (beta chain) under discussion was sequenced for a study of T cells in Graves' hyperthyroidism and ophthalmopathy (dated by TCRdb to between 2019 and 2020). Background on the whole study: Peripheral blood was collected at initial diagnosis, before any treatment. After sampling, hyperthyroidism patients received methimazole starting at 30 mg daily, and ophthalmopathy patients received high-dose intravenous methylprednisolone. Whether ophthalmopathy could be predicted prospectively was tested in an independent validation cohort made up of about 20 hyperthyroidism patients plus 17 patients who later progressed to ophthalmopathy. The study also compared thyroid tissue and blood T-cell repertoires from roughly 6 Graves' hyperthyroidism patients. To identify TCR V-J signatures that set the groups apart, the researchers used a discovery cohort of 100 or so patients, made up of approximately 43 with Graves' ophthalmopathy and about 60 with stable Graves' hyperthyroidism. For training and testing, the 110 or so patients in the discovery cohort were randomly divided in a 7:3 ratio. According to the paper, TCR Vbeta CDR3 sequencing was carried out on about 140 peripheral blood samples, which came from under 50 ophthalmopathy, under 80 hyperthyroidism and roughly 17 progressor patients.

A patient counted as having stable Graves' hyperthyroidism if no progression to ophthalmopathy occurred over 18 months of follow-up. The hyperthyroidism patients were between 18 and 65 years old and newly diagnosed, with a disease duration of less than 2 months. Exclusion was applied to patients with uncontrolled infections, other autoimmune diseases, pregnancy or lactation. Diagnoses were established on the basis of clinical symptoms, serum thyroxine and TRAb, thyroid ultrasound, and orbital computed tomography. Ficoll-Paque density gradient centrifugation was used to isolate PBMCs from approximately 10 ml of fresh peripheral blood. Total RNA was extracted with Trizol reagent, and quality was checked on an Agilent 2100 Bioanalyzer. Remarks on this clonotype: There is no known antigen for this receptor. There are no base qualities to consult, and no much larger clone falls within one base.

The TCR beta CDR3 regions were amplified from RNA transcripts. The first round of RT-PCR for the TCR CDR3 was performed with the HTBI primer set and the Qiagen OneStep RT-PCR kit. Libraries were constructed in a second round of multiplex PCR, after which size selection and purification were carried out. Sequencing of the libraries was done on an Illumina HiSeq2000 using paired-end 100 bp reads. The authors processed their data as follows. SOAPnuke was used to process the raw data, throwing out any read that contained adapters or uncalled bases, had a mean Phred below 15, or lacked an exact constant-primer or identifier match. High-quality paired reads were merged with COPE v1.2.5, and unique nucleotide sequences were defined as clonotypes. MiTCR v1.1 was used to align clonotypes to the IMGT TRBV, TRBD and TRBJ reference segments. Only V-J combinations with frequency above 0.0001, covering 99.2% of repertoires, were analysed. The TCS score was defined as the ratio of F50 (clonal expansion) to E x V (chaos), calculated using BLOSUM62-based TCRdist between CDR3 peptides within each V-J. Welch's t-statistics and random forest reduced 500 to 550 V-J features to about 13, which were used in a naive Bayes classifier (R e1071). TCRdb reprocessed the public reads (quality trimming at Q25 with fastp, clone calling with MiXCR) and kept in-frame beta chains. Here each entry gathers all rows of one CDR3 protein and keeps the most common genes and DNA. The V and J calls shown here were made by TCRdb, not taken from the authors' results. The sample includes approximately 630,000 distinct CDR3 sequences, with 15% to 20% observed a single time. 3.8% of the sample goes to the ten largest clones.

The germline V gene (reference sequence) provides CDR1 DFQATT and CDR2 SNEGSKA. Trimming at the junction amounts to 1 base on V and 5 bases on J, and the germline ends lie 17 bases apart. From its cysteine to its phenylalanine, the CDR3 spans 15 amino acids. Only CDR3 DNA is held: 45 bases, read in frame from base 1. Beyond this particular receptor, the publication reports: No statistical method was used to set the sample size in advance, and investigators knew the group allocation. Most expanded thyroid clonotypes (frequency above 0.001) were also detected in blood, a finding suggesting that blood repertoires may reflect thyroid immune responses. Ophthalmopathy was separated from stable hyperthyroidism by a 13 V-J signature model, with 85% to 90% sensitivity and around 81% specificity obtained in cross-validation and 80%/75% obtained in testing. In validation, the model predicted progression to ophthalmopathy with around 71% sensitivity and around 72% specificity, a median of about six months before onset.

This sequence originates from a woman in her twenties or thirties with Graves' hyperthyroidism. Input material: blood. The chain employs TRBV20-1 and TRBJ2-5; the D gene is not confidently resolved. The CDR3 protein sequence reads: CSARVGTTSVETQYF. In nucleotides, the sequence is TGCAGTGCTAGAGTTGGAACCACCTCGGTTGAGACCCAGTACTTC.